These 14 T cell receptor beta chains share one sample of origin, sequenced in a study of shared clonotypes between healthy human individuals. Some clones are missing from TCRdb's copy, which holds only in-frame ones; the method was immunoSEQ multiplex PCR. This sample carries about 2.3 million clones, 85% to 95% of them seen once, and the ten largest clones take approximately 0.41%. The specimen was naive CD4+ T cells from PBMCs. Subset described: CD45RA+ positively selected. Receptors originate from a man aged 18 to 29 in good health. Some clones in this sample may be carry-over from other donors' samples.

On this clone itself: At the DNA level, this CDR3 is encoded by other sequences in the same sample as well. The J gene is TRBJ2-7, the V gene TRBV5-1; D is perhaps TRBD1 (5 bases). In germline, CDR1 is SGHRS, CDR2 YFSETQ. The V end was cut by 3 bases, the J end by 1 base, with 8 bases between. The CDR3 runs 13 residues. Written as DNA, the CDR3 is TGCGCCAGCAGCTCAAGACAGTCCTACGAGCAGTACTTC. This translates into CASSSRQSYEQYF.

This CDR3 reads CASSWDWGPETQYF. Here the CDR3 DNA reads TGTGCCAGCAGCTGGGACTGGGGGCCAGAGACCCAGTACTTC. The genes are TRBV7-2 and TRBJ2-5, with D perhaps TRBD1 or TRBD2 (6 bases each). CDR3 length: 14 amino acids. Germline V lookup: CDR1 SGHTA, CDR2 FQGNSA. V was clipped by 4 bases and J by 4 bases, with 13 bases between them.

The chain is built from TRBV15 and TRBJ1-5, with no clear D. From germline, CDR1 is LNHNV and CDR2 YYDKDF (reference sequence). V dropped 0 bases and J dropped 4 bases, with 13 bases sitting between them. The CDR3 is 16 residues long. CDR3 nucleotides: TGTGCCACCAGCAGAGATTCGGCAGGATGGAATCAGCCCCAGCATTTT. It is translated as CATSRDSAGWNQPQHF.

The gene calls are TRBV7-9 and TRBJ1-5; D not resolved. The germline V and J ends were trimmed by 4 bases and 8 bases, with 12 bases remaining between them. CDR3 size: 13 residues. In germline, CDR1 is SEHNR, CDR2 FQNEAQ (reference sequence). As DNA, the CDR3 is TGTGCCAGCAGCTCCCCTGGTAAGGAGCCCCAGCATTTT. Amino acids: CASSSPGKEPQHF.

This chain links TRBV6-1 with TRBJ1-1, with 7 bases matching TRBD1. The length of the CDR3 is 13 residues. Germline CDR1 reads MNHNS; CDR2 reads SASEGT. V lost 8 bases and J lost 4; bases outside the gene matches: 7. The CDR3 is CASRQGVGTEAFF. For the CDR3, the DNA is TGTGCCAGCCGGCAGGGGGTCGGCACTGAAGCTTTCTTT.

The chain has TRBV28 and TRBJ1-2; D unresolved. Germline CDR1 MDHEN, CDR2 SYDVKM. The CDR3 totals 13 residues. The V and J ends lost 6 bases and 8 bases respectively, with 16 bases between them. Here the CDR3 reads CASRMTDSMGYTF. The CDR3 DNA follows: TGTGCCAGCAGAATGACGGACTCTATGGGCTACACCTTC.

The rearrangement links TRBV5-1 to TRBJ2-1; 8 bases align to TRBD1. The germline CDR1 and CDR2 sequences are SGHRS and YFSETQ. The CDR3 is 14 residues long. The J segment lost 1 base and the V segment lost 6 bases, leaving 3 bases of the junction unmatched. CDR3 in DNA: TGCGCCAGCAACACAGGGGGATCCTACAATGAGCAGTTCTTC. Translation: CASNTGGSYNEQFF.

This chain uses TRBV7-3 with TRBJ1-1; no firm D call. From germline, CDR1 is SGHTA and CDR2 FQGTGA. This CDR3 is 14 amino acids long. V was shortened by 6 bases and J by 11 bases, with 22 bases between the two germline ends. The CDR3 loop is CASSPTAGRYGAFF. For the CDR3, the DNA is TGTGCCAGCAGTCCCACAGCCGGGCGGTACGGCGCTTTCTTT.

The rearrangement joins TRBV5-1 to TRBJ2-1, with TRBD2 matching 12 bases. Trimming at V came to 4 bases and at J to 5 bases, leaving 7 bases not matched to a gene. The CDR3 covers 16 residues. The germline V gene encodes CDR1 SGHRS and CDR2 YFSETQ. The chain's CDR3 is CASSTRTSGVNNEQFF. CDR3 DNA: TGCGCCAGCAGCACCCGGACTAGCGGGGTGAACAATGAGCAGTTCTTC.

The chain carries TRBV7-2 and TRBJ2-1; D is uncertain. CDR3 length equals 15 residues. CDR1 is SGHTA and CDR2 is FQGNSA in the germline V gene. Trimming took 0 bases from V and 4 from J, leaving 10 bases between them. Written as DNA, the CDR3 is TGTGCCAGCAGCTTAGCGGTTACGGCTTACAATGAGCAGTTCTTC. Its protein product is CASSLAVTAYNEQFF.

The chain links TRBV15 to TRBJ2-7, with unresolved D. The CDR3 runs to 13 residues. Germline CDR1 and CDR2: LNHNV and YYDKDF (reference sequence). V shed 5 bases and J shed 3 bases, with 11 bases lying between them. The chain's CDR3 is CATSAARVYEQYF. The CDR3 nucleotides read TGTGCCACCAGCGCCGCACGGGTCTACGAGCAGTACTTC.

The chain combines TRBV7-2 with TRBJ2-1; 7 nucleotides line up with TRBD2. Unmatched junction bases numbered 12, after V lost 4 bases and J lost 6 bases. The CDR3 is made up of 16 amino acids. Germline loops: CDR1 SGHTA, CDR2 FQGNSA. The CDR3 DNA follows: TGTGCCAGCAGCTCGATAGCGGGCCGCGGGGGCAATGAGCAGTTCTTC. Amino acids: CASSSIAGRGGNEQFF.

This chain connects TRBV7-8 to TRBJ1-1; 8 bases map to TRBD1. The ends lost 3 bases at V and 0 bases at J; junction bases unmatched: 9. Per the germline V gene, CDR1 is SGHVS and CDR2 is FQNEAQ. The length of the CDR3 is 17 residues. The CDR3 DNA sequence: TGTGCCAGCAGCTTCCGACAGGGGCTCCTTGTGAACACTGAAGCTTTCTTT. This encodes CASSFRQGLLVNTEAFF.

CDR3 in amino acids: CASSLAAAGKRGEAFF. In DNA, the CDR3 is TGTGCCAGCAGCTTAGCAGCGGCCGGGAAGAGGGGGGAAGCTTTCTTT. V usage is TRBV7-2 and J usage is TRBJ1-1; possible D gene TRBD1, 6 bases. Germline loops: CDR1 SGHTA, CDR2 FQGNSA. The CDR3 runs to 16 residues. Between the trimmed V and J ends, which lost 0 bases and 8 bases, there was a span of 19 bases.